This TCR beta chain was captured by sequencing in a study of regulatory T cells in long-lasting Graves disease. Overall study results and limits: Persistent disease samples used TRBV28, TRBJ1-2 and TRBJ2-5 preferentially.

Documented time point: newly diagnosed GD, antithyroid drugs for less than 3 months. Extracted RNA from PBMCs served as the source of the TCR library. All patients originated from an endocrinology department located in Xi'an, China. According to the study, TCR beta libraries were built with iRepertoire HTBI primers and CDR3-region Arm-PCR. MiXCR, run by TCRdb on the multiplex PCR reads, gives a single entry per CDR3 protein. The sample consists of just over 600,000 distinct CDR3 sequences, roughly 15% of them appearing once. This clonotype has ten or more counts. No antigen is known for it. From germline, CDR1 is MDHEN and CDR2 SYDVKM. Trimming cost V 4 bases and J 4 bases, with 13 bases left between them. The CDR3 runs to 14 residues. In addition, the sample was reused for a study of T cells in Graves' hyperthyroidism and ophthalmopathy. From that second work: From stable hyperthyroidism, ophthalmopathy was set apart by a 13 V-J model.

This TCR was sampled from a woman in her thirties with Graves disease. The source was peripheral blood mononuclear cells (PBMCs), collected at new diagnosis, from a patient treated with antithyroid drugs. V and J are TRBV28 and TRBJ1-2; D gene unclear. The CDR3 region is CASSSHARTYGYTF. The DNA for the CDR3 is TGTGCCAGCAGTTCGCATGCAAGAACCTATGGCTACACCTTC.